The clone carrying this TCR beta chain was observed many times. Its target is unknown. The data originate from a study of CD8+CD57+ T cells in acquired aplastic anemia. Study in general: When averaged, DNA from sorted CD4+ and CD8+ cells came to about 3 ug.

CD8+CD57+ cell expansion had been shown by flow cytometry in patients chosen for sequencing. Among the patients, all had severe acquired aplastic anemia. Germline V lookup: CDR1 SGHTA, CDR2 FQGNSA. Germline trimming cut 6 bases from V and 5 bases from J; bases unmatched to any gene: 9. This CDR3 has 16 amino acids. Investigators profiled TCR beta VDJ and CDR3 from genomic DNA template. In TCRdb, the reads were re-called with MiXCR into one record per CDR3 protein. The table has 450,000 to 600,000 distinct CDR3 sequences, roughly 34% seen once. Study-level findings and limits: Patients and controls turned out to have around 29 CD8+ CDR3 sequences in common.

This clonotype was obtained from a human donor with aplastic anemia. The V call is TRBV7-2, the J call TRBJ1-6; 8 bases are shared with TRBD1. The sample consisted of sorted CD4+, CD8+, or CD8+CD57+ T cells (not recorded which) from PBMCs. The CDR3 here is CASSQRTGTHNSPLHF. The CDR3 nucleotides read TGTGCCAGCAGTCAGAGGACAGGGACCCATAATTCACCCCTCCACTTT.